This record covers a single T cell receptor beta chain. This clonotype was detected many times. The clone's antigen remains unknown. No per-base quality is available; no much larger clone lies one base away. These reads were obtained on an Illumina HiSeq 2500. Quantitative 5'-RACE with molecular barcodes was used to prepare TCR beta libraries. Per the authors' processing: A new computational method based on a probabilistic model of VDJ rearrangement was used to identify disease-linked TCR variants. TCRdb reanalyzed the raw reads on its own, using fastp at Q25 for trimming and MiXCR for clone calling, and kept in-frame beta chains. Each entry merges the rows of one CDR3 protein and shows their most common DNA and genes. The authors' filters were not applied to this entry. The sample has some 250,000 distinct CDR3 sequences on record, approximately 24% of them singletons. Over 0.55% of the sample goes to the ten largest clones.

This sample was taken from a study of CD8 T cells in ankylosing spondylitis listed by TCRdb under 2017. General notes on the study: To find TCR variants linked to disease, the study profiled T cell receptor beta repertoires in ankylosing spondylitis patients and healthy donors. In total, the full study cohort was made up of about 110 healthy donors and approximately 24 ankylosing spondylitis patients. Peripheral blood samples were taken, and synovial fluid was additionally collected from ankylosing spondylitis patients.

Overall study results and their limits: A TCR beta motif made up of under ten highly homologous amino acid variants appeared to be characteristic of blood from ankylosing spondylitis patients. The disease-linked clones were reported as significantly enriched in matched synovial fluid samples from ankylosing spondylitis patients. Some motif variants were previously reported in synovial fluid and blood of reactive arthritis patients, suggesting common disease-initiation mechanisms. A CD8+ phenotype was shown by the disease-linked clones, which were found at relatively low frequencies in peripheral blood.

The germline V gene sets CDR1 to SGHRS and CDR2 to YFSETQ. The cysteine opens and the phenylalanine closes a CDR3 of 11 amino acids. Only the CDR3 region is kept as DNA, spanning 33 bases read in frame from base 1. The V and J ends are trimmed by 4 bases and 2 bases, leaving 0 bases between them. The chain employs TRBV5-1 and TRBJ2-2; the D gene cannot be named for sure. The sequence was collected from a male donor with ankylosing spondylitis or in good health (not recorded which). The specimen sequenced was blood, either unsorted or a sorted T cell fraction (not recorded which). DNA sequence: TGCGCCAGCAGCAACACCGGGGAGCTGTTTTTT. Protein translation: CASSNTGELFF.